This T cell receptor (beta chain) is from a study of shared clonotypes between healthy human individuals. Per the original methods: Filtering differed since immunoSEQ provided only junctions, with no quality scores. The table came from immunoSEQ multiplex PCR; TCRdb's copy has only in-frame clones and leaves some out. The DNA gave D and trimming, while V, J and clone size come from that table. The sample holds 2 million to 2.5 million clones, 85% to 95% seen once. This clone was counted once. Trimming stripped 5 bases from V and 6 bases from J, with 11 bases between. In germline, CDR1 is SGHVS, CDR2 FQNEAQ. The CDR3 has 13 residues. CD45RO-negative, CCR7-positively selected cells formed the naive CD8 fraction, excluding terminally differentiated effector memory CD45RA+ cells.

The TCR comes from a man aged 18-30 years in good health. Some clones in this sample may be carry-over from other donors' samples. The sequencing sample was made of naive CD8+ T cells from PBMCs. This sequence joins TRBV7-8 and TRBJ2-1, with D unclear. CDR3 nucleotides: TGTGCCAGCAGCCCCCGACAACCCAATGAGCAGTTCTTC. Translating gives CASSPRQPNEQFF.